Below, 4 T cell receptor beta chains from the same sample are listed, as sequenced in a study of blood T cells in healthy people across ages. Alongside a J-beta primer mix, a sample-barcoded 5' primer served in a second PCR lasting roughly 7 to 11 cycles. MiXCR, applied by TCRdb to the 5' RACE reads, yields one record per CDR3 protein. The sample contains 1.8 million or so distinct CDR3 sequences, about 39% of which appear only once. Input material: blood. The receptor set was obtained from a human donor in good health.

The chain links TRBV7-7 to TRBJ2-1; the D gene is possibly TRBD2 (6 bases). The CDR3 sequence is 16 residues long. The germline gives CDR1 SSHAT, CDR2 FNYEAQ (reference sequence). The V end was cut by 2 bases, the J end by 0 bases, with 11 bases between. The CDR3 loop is CASSLSDGSSYNEQFF. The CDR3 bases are TGTGCCAGCAGCTTATCGGACGGGAGCTCCTACAATGAGCAGTTCTTC. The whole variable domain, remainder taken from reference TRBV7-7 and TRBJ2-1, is GAGVSQSPRYKVTKRGQDVTLRCDPISSHATLYWYQQALGQGPEFLTYFNYEAQPDKSGLPSDRFSAERPEGSISTLTIQRTEQRDSAMYRCASSLSDGSSYNEQFFGPGTRLTVL.

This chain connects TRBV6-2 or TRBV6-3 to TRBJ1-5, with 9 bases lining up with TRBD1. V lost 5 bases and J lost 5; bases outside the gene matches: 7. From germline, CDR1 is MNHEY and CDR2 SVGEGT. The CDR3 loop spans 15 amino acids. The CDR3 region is CASSQRDREDQPQHF. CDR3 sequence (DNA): TGTGCCAGCAGTCAACGGGACAGGGAGGATCAGCCCCAGCATTTT.

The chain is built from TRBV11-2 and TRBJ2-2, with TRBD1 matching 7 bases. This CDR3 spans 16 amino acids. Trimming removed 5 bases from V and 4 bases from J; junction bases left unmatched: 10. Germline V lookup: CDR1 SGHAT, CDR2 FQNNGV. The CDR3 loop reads CASSPPSWDSTGELFF. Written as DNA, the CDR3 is TGTGCCAGCAGCCCCCCCTCTTGGGACAGCACCGGGGAGCTGTTTTTT.

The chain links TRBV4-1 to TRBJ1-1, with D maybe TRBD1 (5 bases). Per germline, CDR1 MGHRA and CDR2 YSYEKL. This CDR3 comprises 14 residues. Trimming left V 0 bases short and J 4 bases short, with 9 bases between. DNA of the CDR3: TGCGCCAGCAGCCAAGACATGGGGGGCACTGAAGCTTTCTTT. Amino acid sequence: CASSQDMGGTEAFF.